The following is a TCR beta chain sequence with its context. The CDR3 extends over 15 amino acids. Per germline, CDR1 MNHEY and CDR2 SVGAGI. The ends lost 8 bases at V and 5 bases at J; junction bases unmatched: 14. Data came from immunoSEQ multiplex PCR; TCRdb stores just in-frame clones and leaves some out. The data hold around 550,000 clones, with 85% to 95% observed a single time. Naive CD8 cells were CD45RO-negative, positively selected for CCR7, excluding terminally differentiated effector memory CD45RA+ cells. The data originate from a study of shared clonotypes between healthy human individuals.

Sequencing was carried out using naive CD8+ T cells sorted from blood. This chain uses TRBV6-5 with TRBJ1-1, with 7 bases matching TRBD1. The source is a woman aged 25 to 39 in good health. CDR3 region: CASQGGQARGTEAFF. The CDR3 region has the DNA TGTGCCAGCCAAGGCGGACAGGCCCGGGGAACTGAAGCTTTCTTT.